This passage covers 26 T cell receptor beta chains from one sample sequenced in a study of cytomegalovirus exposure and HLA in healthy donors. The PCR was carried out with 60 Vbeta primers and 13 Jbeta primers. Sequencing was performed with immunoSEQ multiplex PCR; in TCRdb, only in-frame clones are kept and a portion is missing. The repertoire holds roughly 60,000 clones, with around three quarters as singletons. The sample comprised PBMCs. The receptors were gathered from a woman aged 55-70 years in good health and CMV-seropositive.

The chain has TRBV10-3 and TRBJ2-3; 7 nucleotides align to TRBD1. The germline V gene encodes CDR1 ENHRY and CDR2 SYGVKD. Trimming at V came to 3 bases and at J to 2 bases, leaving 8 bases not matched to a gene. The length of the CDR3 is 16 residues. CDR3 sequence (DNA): TGTGCCATCAGTGAACCCGGACAGGCTGTCACAGATACGCAGTATTTT. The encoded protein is CAISEPGQAVTDTQYF.

The CDR3 loop is CASADGTGGGIDTQYF. CDR3 bases: TGTGCCAGTGCCGACGGGACAGGGGGCGGAATAGATACGCAGTATTTT. V gene TRBV19 combines with J gene TRBJ2-3; 12 bases agree with TRBD1. The V gene's germline CDR1 is LNHDA and CDR2 SQIVND (reference sequence). The CDR3 runs to 16 residues. The J segment lost 5 bases and the V segment lost 8 bases, leaving 11 bases of the junction unmatched.

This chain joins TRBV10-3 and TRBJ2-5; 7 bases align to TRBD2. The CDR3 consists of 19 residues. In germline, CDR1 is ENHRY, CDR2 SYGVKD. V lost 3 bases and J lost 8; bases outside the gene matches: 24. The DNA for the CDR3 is TGTGCCATCAGTGAATGGTTGGATGGCTCGGGGGGATCAAGAGAAACCCAGTACTTC. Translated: CAISEWLDGSGGSRETQYF.

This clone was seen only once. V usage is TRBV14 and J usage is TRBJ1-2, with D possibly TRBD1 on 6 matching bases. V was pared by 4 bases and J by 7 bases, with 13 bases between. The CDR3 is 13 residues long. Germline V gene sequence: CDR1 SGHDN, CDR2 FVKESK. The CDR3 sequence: CASSLQTGSGYTF. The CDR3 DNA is TGTGCCAGCAGCCTACAGACAGGATCTGGCTACACCTTC.

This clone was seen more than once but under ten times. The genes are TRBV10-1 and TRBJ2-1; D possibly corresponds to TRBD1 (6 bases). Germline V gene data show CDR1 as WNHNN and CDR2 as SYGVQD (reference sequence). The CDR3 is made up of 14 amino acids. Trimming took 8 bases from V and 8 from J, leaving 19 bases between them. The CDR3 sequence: CASSAGAVADEQFF. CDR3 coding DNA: TGCGCCAGCTCCGCAGGGGCTGTAGCTGATGAGCAGTTCTTC.

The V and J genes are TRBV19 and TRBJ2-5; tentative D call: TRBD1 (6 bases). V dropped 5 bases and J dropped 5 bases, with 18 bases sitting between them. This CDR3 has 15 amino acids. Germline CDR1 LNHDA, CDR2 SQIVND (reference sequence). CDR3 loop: CASSGPATGSETQYF. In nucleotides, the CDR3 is TGTGCCAGTAGTGGGCCGGCGACAGGTTCGGAGACCCAGTACTTC.

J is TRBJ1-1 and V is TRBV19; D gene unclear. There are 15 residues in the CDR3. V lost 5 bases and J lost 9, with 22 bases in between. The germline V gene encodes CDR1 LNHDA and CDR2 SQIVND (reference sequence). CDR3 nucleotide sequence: TGTGCCAGTAGTCCGACCCGAGGTAGGCGGGTACAAGCTTTCTTT. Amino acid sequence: CASSPTRGRRVQAFF.

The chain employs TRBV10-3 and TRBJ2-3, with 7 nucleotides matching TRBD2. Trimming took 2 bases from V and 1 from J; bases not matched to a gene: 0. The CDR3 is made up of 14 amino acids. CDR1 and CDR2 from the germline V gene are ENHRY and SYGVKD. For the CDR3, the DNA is TGTGCCATCAGTGAGGGGGGGGGCACAGATACGCAGTATTTT. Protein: CAISEGGGTDTQYF.

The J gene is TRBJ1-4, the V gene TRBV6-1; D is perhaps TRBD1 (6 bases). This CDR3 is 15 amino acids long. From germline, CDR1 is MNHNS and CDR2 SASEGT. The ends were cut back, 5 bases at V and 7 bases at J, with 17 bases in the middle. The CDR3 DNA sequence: TGTGCCAGCAGTTGGGGGCGGAGCAGTAGTGAAAAACTGTTTTTT. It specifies CASSWGRSSSEKLFF.

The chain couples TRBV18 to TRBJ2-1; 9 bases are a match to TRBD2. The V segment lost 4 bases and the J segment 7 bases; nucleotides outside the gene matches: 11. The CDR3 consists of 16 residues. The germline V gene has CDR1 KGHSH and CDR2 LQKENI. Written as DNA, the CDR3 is TGTGCCAGCTCACAGTTTAGCGGGGGTAACGCAAATGAGCAGTTCTTC. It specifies CASSQFSGGNANEQFF.

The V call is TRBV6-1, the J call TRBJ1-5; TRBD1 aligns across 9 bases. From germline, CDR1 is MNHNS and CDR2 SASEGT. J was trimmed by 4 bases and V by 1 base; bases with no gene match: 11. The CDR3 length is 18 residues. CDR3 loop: CASSEEAPGQGPNQPQHF. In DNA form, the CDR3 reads TGTGCCAGCAGTGAAGAGGCCCCAGGACAGGGGCCAAATCAGCCCCAGCATTTT.

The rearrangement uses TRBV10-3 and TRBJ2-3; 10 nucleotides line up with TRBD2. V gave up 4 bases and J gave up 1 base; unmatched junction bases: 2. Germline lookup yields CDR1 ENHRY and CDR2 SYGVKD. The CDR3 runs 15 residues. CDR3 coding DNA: TGTGCCATCAGTGCCACTAGCGGGGGCACAGATACGCAGTATTTT. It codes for CAISATSGGTDTQYF.

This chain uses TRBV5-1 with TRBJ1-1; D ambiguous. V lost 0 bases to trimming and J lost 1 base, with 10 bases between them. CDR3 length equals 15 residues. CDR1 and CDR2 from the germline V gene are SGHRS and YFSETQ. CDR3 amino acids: CASSLVPGGNTEAFF. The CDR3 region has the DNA TGCGCCAGCAGCTTGGTTCCAGGAGGGAACACTGAAGCTTTCTTT.

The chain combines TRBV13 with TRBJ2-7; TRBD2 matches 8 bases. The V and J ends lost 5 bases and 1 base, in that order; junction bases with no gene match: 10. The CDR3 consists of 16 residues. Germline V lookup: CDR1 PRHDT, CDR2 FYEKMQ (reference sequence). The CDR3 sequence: CASSGLQVAGSYEQYF. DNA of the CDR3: TGTGCCAGCAGCGGATTACAGGTAGCGGGGTCCTACGAGCAGTACTTC.

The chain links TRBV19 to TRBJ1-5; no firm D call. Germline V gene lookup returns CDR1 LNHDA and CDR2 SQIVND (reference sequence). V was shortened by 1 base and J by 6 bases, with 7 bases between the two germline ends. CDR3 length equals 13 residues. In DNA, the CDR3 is TGTGCCAGTAGTATAGGAACCAGTCAGCCCCAGCATTTT. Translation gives CASSIGTSQPQHF.

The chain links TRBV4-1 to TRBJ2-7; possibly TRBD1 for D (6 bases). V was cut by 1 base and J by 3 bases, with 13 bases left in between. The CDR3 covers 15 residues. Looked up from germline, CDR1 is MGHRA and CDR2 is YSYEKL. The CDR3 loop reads CASSQVVGGLYEQYF. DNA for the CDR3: TGCGCCAGCAGCCAAGTGGTTGGGGGCCTCTACGAGCAGTACTTC.

CDR3 in DNA: TGTGCCAGCAGTGGGGGGCCCCCGGGACAGCCATTTTATAGCAATCAGCCCCAGCATTTT. It is translated as CASSGGPPGQPFYSNQPQHF. The V and J genes are TRBV6-1 and TRBJ1-5, with 7 positions matching TRBD1. The CDR3 loop spans 20 amino acids. Trimming removed 4 bases from V and 0 bases from J; junction bases left unmatched: 18. In germline, CDR1 is MNHNS, CDR2 SASEGT.

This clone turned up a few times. For the CDR3, the DNA is TGTGCCAGTGGGTGGGGGCGGGAGCTGTTTTTT. Its translation is CASGWGRELFF. The chain carries TRBV19 and TRBJ2-2; possible D gene TRBD1, 6 bases. From germline, CDR1 is LNHDA and CDR2 SQIVND (reference sequence). The CDR3 has 11 amino acids. Trimming left V 8 bases short and J 9 bases short, with 10 bases between.

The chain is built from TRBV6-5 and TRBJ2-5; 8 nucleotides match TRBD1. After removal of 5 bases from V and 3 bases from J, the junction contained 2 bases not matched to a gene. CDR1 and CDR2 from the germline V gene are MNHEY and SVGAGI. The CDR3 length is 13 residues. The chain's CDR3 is CASSTTGEETQYF. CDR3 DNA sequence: TGTGCCAGCAGTACGACAGGGGAAGAGACCCAGTACTTC.

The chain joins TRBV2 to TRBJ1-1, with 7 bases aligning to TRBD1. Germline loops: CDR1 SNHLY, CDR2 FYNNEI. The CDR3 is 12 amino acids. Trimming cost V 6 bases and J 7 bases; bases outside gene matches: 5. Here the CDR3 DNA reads TGTGCCAGCAGGGGGGACAGTCGTGAAGCTTTCTTT. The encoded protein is CASRGDSREAFF.

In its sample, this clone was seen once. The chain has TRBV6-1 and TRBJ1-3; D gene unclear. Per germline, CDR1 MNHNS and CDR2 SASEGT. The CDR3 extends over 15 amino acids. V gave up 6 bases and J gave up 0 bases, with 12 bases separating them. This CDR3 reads CASSSGSSSGNTIYF. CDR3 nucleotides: TGTGCCAGCAGCTCGGGGAGTAGCTCTGGAAACACCATATATTTT.

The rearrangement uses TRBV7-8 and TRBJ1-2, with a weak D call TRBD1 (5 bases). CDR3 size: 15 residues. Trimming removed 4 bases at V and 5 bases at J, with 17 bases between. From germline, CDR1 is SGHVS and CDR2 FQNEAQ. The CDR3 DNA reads TGTGCCAGCAGCTCCCCCAGGCGGGGGGAGTATGGCTACACCTTC. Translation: CASSSPRRGEYGYTF.

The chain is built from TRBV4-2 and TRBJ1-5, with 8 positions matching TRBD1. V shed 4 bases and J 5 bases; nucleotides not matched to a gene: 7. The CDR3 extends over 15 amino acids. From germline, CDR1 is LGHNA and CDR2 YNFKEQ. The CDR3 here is CASSLGTGGDQPQHF. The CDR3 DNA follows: TGTGCCAGCAGCCTCGGGACAGGAGGTGATCAGCCCCAGCATTTT.

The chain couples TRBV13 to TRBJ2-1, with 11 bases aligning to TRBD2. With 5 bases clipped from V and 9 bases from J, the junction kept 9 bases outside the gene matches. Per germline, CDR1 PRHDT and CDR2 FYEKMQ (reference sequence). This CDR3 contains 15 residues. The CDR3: CASSGTSGGRSEQFF. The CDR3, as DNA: TGTGCCAGCAGCGGAACTAGCGGGGGAAGGAGTGAGCAGTTCTTC.

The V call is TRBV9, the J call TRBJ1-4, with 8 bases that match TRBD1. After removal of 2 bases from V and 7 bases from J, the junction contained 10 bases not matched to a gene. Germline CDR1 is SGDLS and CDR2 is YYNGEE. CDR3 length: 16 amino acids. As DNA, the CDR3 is TGTGCCAGCAGCGTGACCGTACAGGGGGGGAGTGAAAAACTGTTTTTT. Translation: CASSVTVQGGSEKLFF.

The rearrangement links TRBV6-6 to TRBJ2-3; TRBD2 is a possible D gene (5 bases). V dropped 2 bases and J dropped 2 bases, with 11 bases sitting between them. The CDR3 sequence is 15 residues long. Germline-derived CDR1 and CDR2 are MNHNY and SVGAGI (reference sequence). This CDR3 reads CASSYIAGVTDTQYF. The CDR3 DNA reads TGTGCCAGCAGTTACATCGCGGGTGTCACAGATACGCAGTATTTT.